Below are 7 T cell receptor beta chains sequenced from a single sample in a study of human T cells and chemical hapten exposure listed by TCRdb under 2021. What this sample's time point label stands for: pre-sensitization, week 0. In light of the paper, this sample's treatment or condition label describes: therapeutic diphenylcyclopropenone sensitization with weekly scalp DPC. Receptor amplification or capture employed RACE. Sequencing used a NextSeq 500. TCRdb ran its own pipeline on the public reads, namely fastp trimming at Q25 and MiXCR clone calling, and kept in-frame beta chains. One record per CDR3 amino acid sequence lists the most common genes and DNA. This sample gives 65,000 to 70,000 distinct CDR3 sequences in total; approximately 11% of them show up just once. Of the sample, 4.5% to 6.5% is held by the ten largest clones. Sequencing was performed on whole blood, taken in connection with sensitization to the hapten diphenylcyclopropenone (DPC). The receptor set was obtained from a woman aged 50 to 65 with alopecia areata. Some clones in this sample may be carry-over from other donors' samples.

The chain uses TRBV24-1 and TRBJ2-3; TRBD2 might be the D (5 bases). With 3 bases removed from V and 4 bases from J, the gap between germline ends came to 13 bases. CDR1 is KGHDR and CDR2 is SFDVKD in the germline V gene. The length of the CDR3 is 15 residues. CDR3 in DNA: TGTGCCACCAGTGATCAGAGGGCCGGATCAGATACGCAGTATTTT. It translates to CATSDQRAGSDTQYF.

The table lists this clonotype with a few counts. The J gene is TRBJ2-1, the V gene TRBV20-1, with D perhaps TRBD1 or TRBD2 (5 bases each). V lost 4 bases, J lost 8 bases, and 15 bases lay in between. Germline V gene data show CDR1 as DFQATT and CDR2 as SNEGSKA (reference sequence). This CDR3 has 13 amino acids. CDR3 sequence reads: CSATLRGTDEQFF. The DNA for the CDR3 is TGCAGTGCTACCCTCCGAGGGACCGATGAGCAGTTCTTC.

The chain employs TRBV20-1 and TRBJ1-2; TRBD1 matches 7 bases. The CDR3 totals 13 residues. With V trimmed by 0 bases and J by 7 bases, 5 bases remained unmatched. Germline loops: CDR1 DFQATT, CDR2 SNEGSKA (reference sequence). For the CDR3, the DNA is TGCAGTGCTAGAGATGTTTCAGGGGGTGGCTACACCTTC. Protein: CSARDVSGGGYTF.

This clonotype was observed at least ten times. V is TRBV10-3 and J is TRBJ1-5; D remains ambiguous. The CDR3 spans 15 residues. CDR1 is ENHRY, CDR2 SYGVKD, per germline. V was cut by 0 bases and J by 2 bases, with 8 bases left in between. CDR3 sequence (DNA): TGTGCCATCAGTGAGTCAGGTTATGGCAATCAGCCCCAGCATTTT. Translated, it gives CAISESGYGNQPQHF.

In its sample, this clonotype was seen many times. This chain joins TRBV13 and TRBJ2-7; weak D call: TRBD1 (6 bases). Deletions cut 5 bases from V and 3 bases from J, with 14 bases between. This CDR3 region has 14 residues. The germline V gene has CDR1 PRHDT and CDR2 FYEKMQ (reference sequence). The CDR3 sequence: CASSLYRVGYEQYF. The CDR3 DNA reads as TGTGCCAGCAGCCTATACAGGGTCGGCTACGAGCAGTACTTC.

J is TRBJ2-3 and V is TRBV9; D gene unclear. V lost 0 bases, J lost 4 bases, and 3 bases lay in between. Germline-derived CDR1 and CDR2 are SGDLS and YYNGEE. The length of the CDR3 is 12 residues. Written as DNA, the CDR3 is TGTGCCAGCAGCGTAGGGCCAGATACGCAGTATTTT. Translation gives CASSVGPDTQYF.

There are many counts of this clonotype. Here the CDR3 reads CSAIASGRALFF. The CDR3 DNA is TGCAGTGCTATAGCTAGCGGGAGGGCCCTGTTCTTC. The V gene is TRBV20-1, the J gene TRBJ2-1; 12 nucleotides match TRBD2. This CDR3 has 12 residues. Germline V lookup: CDR1 DFQATT, CDR2 SNEGSKA (reference sequence). Trimming took 4 bases from V and 15 from J; bases not matched to a gene: 7.